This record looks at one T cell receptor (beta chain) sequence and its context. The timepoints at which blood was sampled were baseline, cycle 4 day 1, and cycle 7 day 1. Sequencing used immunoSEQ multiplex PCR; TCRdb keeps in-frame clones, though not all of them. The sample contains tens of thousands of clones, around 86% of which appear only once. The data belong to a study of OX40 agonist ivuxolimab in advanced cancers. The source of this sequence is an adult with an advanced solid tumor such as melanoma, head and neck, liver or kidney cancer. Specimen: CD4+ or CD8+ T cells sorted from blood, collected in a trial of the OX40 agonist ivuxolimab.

As DNA, the CDR3 is TGTGCCTGGAGTGTGGCGCCATCCTCAAAATATAATTCACCCCTCCACTTT. This codes for CAWSVAPSSKYNSPLHF. The chain employs TRBV30 and TRBJ1-6; no definite D call. The CDR3 contains 17 residues. Germline V gene lookup returns CDR1 GTSNPN and CDR2 SVGIG (reference sequence). V gave up 0 bases and J gave up 4 bases, with 16 bases separating them.